This T cell receptor (beta chain) was obtained from a study of blood T cell repertoires in COVID-19. Original methodology: Researchers report that nucleated cell counts were estimated from reference gene primer amplification. Using immunoSEQ multiplex PCR, the repertoire was profiled, and TCRdb retains in-frame clones only, with some absent. The V and J calls and clone size are taken from that table; D and trimming were inferred from the DNA. The sample shows more than 250,000 clones, approximately 83% of them seen only once. Study members were between about 18 and 100 years old and lived in about two dozen US regions. The study assigned cohorts using participant-reported clinical history. CDR1 and CDR2 from the germline V gene are SEHNR and FQNEAQ (reference sequence). This CDR3 comprises 12 residues. Between the trimmed V and J ends, which lost 1 base and 5 bases, there was a span of 5 bases.

This chain links TRBV7-9 with TRBJ2-5, with D hard to call. The source material was PBMCs or T cells enriched from blood (not recorded which). The clonotype comes from a man aged 25-45 years who had recovered from COVID-19. CDR3: CASSLGAETQYF. CDR3 DNA: TGTGCCAGCAGCTTAGGGGCCGAGACCCAGTACTTC.